Below, 15 T cell receptor beta chains from the same sample are listed, as sequenced in a study of Ad26.COV2.S vaccination and SARS-CoV-2 variants. Treatment defined: some 20 received Ad26.COV2.S at low or high dose, single or two shots; about 5 received placebo; per-sample allocation not given. Sampling took place 63 days after the first vaccine or placebo injection. Assay: immunoSEQ multiplex PCR; the TCRdb copy retains only in-frame clones and omits some. The repertoire holds a few hundred thousand clones, around four fifths seen once, with around 7.3% in the top ten. This specimen consisted of peripheral blood, obtained in a trial of Ad26.COV2.S vaccine versus placebo. Receptor source: a person aged 18-60 years who received the Ad26.COV2.S COVID-19 vaccine or a placebo.

This chain joins TRBV4-1 and TRBJ1-6; TRBD1 is a possible D gene (5 bases). With 3 bases removed from V and 5 bases from J, the gap between germline ends came to 11 bases. There are 15 residues in the CDR3. Germline values: CDR1 MGHRA, CDR2 YSYEKL. Written as DNA, the CDR3 is TGCGCCAGCAGCCAGGGGCGACAGAATAATTCACCCCTCCACTTT. It encodes CASSQGRQNNSPLHF.

The chain has TRBV19 and TRBJ2-3, with D maybe TRBD1 (5 bases). V dropped 0 bases and J dropped 1 base, with 14 bases sitting between them. The length of the CDR3 is 17 residues. Per germline, CDR1 LNHDA and CDR2 SQIVND (reference sequence). The CDR3 protein is CASSIDPGHGRTDTQYF. The DNA of the CDR3 is TGTGCCAGTAGTATAGATCCCGGACACGGCCGCACAGATACGCAGTATTTT.

This clone was counted once. The chain recombines TRBV30 with TRBJ2-7; D remains ambiguous. The germline V gene encodes CDR1 GTSNPN and CDR2 SVGIG (reference sequence). This CDR3 region has 14 residues. The V end lost 4 bases, the J end lost 0 bases, and 13 bases lay between the germline ends. The CDR3 region is CAWTKASSSYEQYF. The DNA for the CDR3 is TGTGCCTGGACAAAAGCGTCGAGCTCCTACGAGCAGTACTTC.

This clone was seen just once. This CDR3 reads CASSPSTGPGEAFF. The CDR3 bases are TGTGCCAGCTCACCCTCGACAGGTCCAGGTGAAGCTTTCTTT. The rearrangement uses TRBV18 and TRBJ1-1, with a possible D match to TRBD1 (6 bases). V shed 3 bases and J shed 7 bases, with 15 bases lying between them. This CDR3 is built from 14 residues. Germline V gene lookup returns CDR1 KGHSH and CDR2 LQKENI.

The chain couples TRBV4-3 to TRBJ1-6; possibly TRBD1 for D (6 bases). CDR1 is LGHNA and CDR2 is YSLEER in the germline V gene. The CDR3 loop spans 19 amino acids. Between the trimmed V and J ends, which lost 0 bases and 0 bases, there was a span of 15 bases. The CDR3 coding sequence is TGCGCCAGCAGCCAAGAGGGGGCGGGACGCAGCTCCTATAATTCACCCCTCCACTTT. Translating gives CASSQEGAGRSSYNSPLHF.

The chain uses TRBV12-5 and TRBJ2-3; TRBD2 aligns across 13 bases. V trimming: 1 base; J trimming: 4 bases; junction bases outside the gene matches: 14. CDR1 and CDR2 from the germline V gene are LGHNT and FRNRAP. The CDR3 is 20 residues long. CDR3 sequence reads: CASGLDKGLAGRSVADTQYF. CDR3 in DNA: TGTGCTAGTGGTTTGGATAAGGGACTAGCGGGACGTTCCGTGGCAGATACGCAGTATTTT.

The V and J genes are TRBV7-8 and TRBJ1-1; tentatively, D is TRBD1 (6 bases). Germline CDR1 SGHVS, CDR2 FQNEAQ. V was cut by 5 bases and J by 3 bases, with 10 bases left in between. The length of the CDR3 is 13 residues. The CDR3, as DNA: TGTGCCAGCAGCCGCGGGGGCGACACTGAAGCTTTCTTT. It specifies CASSRGGDTEAFF.

The chain uses TRBV11-2 and TRBJ1-1; D is uncertain. Germline assignment: CDR1 SGHAT and CDR2 FQNNGV. Trimming shortened V by 0 bases and J by 5 bases, and 13 bases separated the two germline ends. The CDR3 sequence is 15 residues long. The DNA of the CDR3 is TGTGCCAGCAGCTTAGATGACTACCAATTAACTGAAGCTTTCTTT. Translated, it gives CASSLDDYQLTEAFF.

The chain recombines TRBV11-2 with TRBJ2-7; 8 positions agree with TRBD2. CDR1 and CDR2 from the germline V gene are SGHAT and FQNNGV. This CDR3 has 15 amino acids. Trimming took 5 bases from V and 7 from J; bases not matched to a gene: 13. The DNA of the CDR3 is TGTGCCAGCAGCGGACCCGGGAGGGCCCTTCGTGAGCAGTACTTC. Its translation: CASSGPGRALREQYF.

J is TRBJ2-1 and V is TRBV5-1, with no clear D. Looked up from germline, CDR1 is SGHRS and CDR2 is YFSETQ. V gave up 2 bases and J gave up 9 bases, with 9 bases separating them. CDR3 length: 12 amino acids. CDR3 protein: CASSFQNSEQFF. DNA of the CDR3: TGCGCCAGCAGCTTTCAAAATAGTGAGCAGTTCTTC.

This clone was seen a handful of times. The DNA for the CDR3 is TGTGCCAGCAGTTTGGCGGGGGCGAAGCCCCAGCATTTT. It codes for CASSLAGAKPQHF. J is TRBJ1-5 and V is TRBV12-3 or TRBV12-4; perhaps TRBD1 as D (6 bases). Trimming removed 3 bases at V and 8 bases at J, with 11 bases between. The CDR3 extends over 13 amino acids.

Turning to this clone: The sample contains more than one DNA sequence encoding this CDR3. This chain uses TRBV2 with TRBJ2-7; the D is unclear. Germline lookup yields CDR1 SNHLY and CDR2 FYNNEI. The V and J ends lost 4 bases and 3 bases respectively, with 7 bases between them. The CDR3 has 12 residues. DNA of the CDR3: TGTGCCAGCAGTGCGCAGGACTACGAGCAGTACTTC. Protein product: CASSAQDYEQYF.

The chain uses TRBV19 and TRBJ1-2, with 10 bases fitting TRBD1. V lost 3 bases and J lost 5; bases outside the gene matches: 0. CDR1 is LNHDA, CDR2 SQIVND, per germline (reference sequence). There are 13 residues in the CDR3. The CDR3 DNA sequence: TGTGCCAGTAGTATGGGACAGGGGTATGGCTACACCTTC. It yields the protein CASSMGQGYGYTF. The full variable domain, in which reference TRBV19 and TRBJ1-2 provide the parts outside the CDR3, is DGGITQSPKYLFRKEGQNVTLSCEQNLNHDAMYWYRQDPGQGLRLIYYSQIVNDFQKGDIAEGYSVSREKKESFPLTVTSAQKNPTAFYLCASSMGQGYGYTFGSGTRLTVV.

This chain links TRBV27 with TRBJ2-5; 11 positions agree with TRBD1. V lost 3 bases, J lost 4 bases, and 7 bases stayed unmatched. The CDR3 consists of 16 residues. Germline loops: CDR1 MNHEY, CDR2 SMNVEV (reference sequence). The CDR3 bases are TGTGCCAGCAGTTTTACAGGACAGGGGGCTCGAGAGACCCAGTACTTC. Protein product: CASSFTGQGARETQYF.

The chain joins TRBV15 to TRBJ2-1; D might be TRBD2 (5 bases). Germline V gene data show CDR1 as LNHNV and CDR2 as YYDKDF (reference sequence). The CDR3 sequence is 13 residues long. The germline V and J ends were trimmed by 3 bases and 11 bases, with 14 bases remaining between them. In nucleotides, the CDR3 is TGTGCCACCAGCAGTGCAATCAGGACTCAGCAGTTCTTC. Translating it yields CATSSAIRTQQFF. The variable domain in full, completed from reference TRBV15 and TRBJ2-1, reads DAMVIQNPRYQVTQFGKPVTLSCSQTLNHNVMYWYQQKSSQAPKLLFHYYDKDFNNEADTPDNFQSRRPNTSFCFLDIRSPGLGDTAMYLCATSSAIRTQQFFGPGTRLTVL.